This paragraph reports one T cell receptor (beta chain). The source of the sample is a study of a mutant IDH1 vaccine in newly diagnosed glioma. CDR3 length: 15 residues. V was pared by 3 bases and J by 5 bases, with 16 bases between. Germline-derived CDR1 and CDR2 are SGHTA and FQGNSA. As for time point: baseline, week 1 (first vaccination visit). Treatment specified: pre-vaccination baseline after standard-of-care therapy. The protocol was immunoSEQ multiplex PCR, while the TCRdb copy is restricted to in-frame clones and leaves out a portion. The sample contains about 70,000 clones, over 70% of which appear only once.

The starting material was peripheral blood mononuclear cells (PBMCs), obtained from a glioma patient treated with radiotherapy, temozolomide or both. This clonotype originated in a woman between 18 and 30 years old with glioma. Some clones in this sample may be carry-over from other donors' samples. The rearrangement uses TRBV7-2 and TRBJ1-1, with D possibly matching TRBD1 (5 bases). CDR3 in DNA: TGTGCCAGCAGCTTTGAGGTGCGCAGGGTTACTGAAGCTTTCTTT. This gives the protein CASSFEVRRVTEAFF.